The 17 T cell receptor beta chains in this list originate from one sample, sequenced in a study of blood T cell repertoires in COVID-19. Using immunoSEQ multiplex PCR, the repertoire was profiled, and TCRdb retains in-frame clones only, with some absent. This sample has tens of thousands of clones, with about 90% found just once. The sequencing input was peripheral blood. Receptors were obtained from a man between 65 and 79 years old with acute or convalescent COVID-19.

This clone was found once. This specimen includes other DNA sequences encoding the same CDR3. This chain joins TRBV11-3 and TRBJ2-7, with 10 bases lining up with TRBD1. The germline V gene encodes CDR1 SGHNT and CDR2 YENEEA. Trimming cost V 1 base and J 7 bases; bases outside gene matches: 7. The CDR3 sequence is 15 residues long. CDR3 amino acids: CASSLGGTGVYEQYF. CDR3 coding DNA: TGTGCCAGCAGCTTAGGAGGGACAGGGGTCTATGAGCAGTACTTC. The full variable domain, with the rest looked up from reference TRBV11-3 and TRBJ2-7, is EAGVVQSPRYKIIEKKQPVAFWCNPISGHNTLYWYLQNLGQGPELLIRYENEEAVDDSQLPKDRFSAERLKGVDSTLKIQPAELGDSAVYLCASSLGGTGVYEQYFGPGTRLTVT.

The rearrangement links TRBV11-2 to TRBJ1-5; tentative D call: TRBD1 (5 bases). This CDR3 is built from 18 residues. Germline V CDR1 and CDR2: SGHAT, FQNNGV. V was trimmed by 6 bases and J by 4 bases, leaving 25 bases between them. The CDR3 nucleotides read TGTGCCAGCAGTCTCTCCGGGGGGGTTAGTGATGGAAATCAGCCCCAGCATTTT. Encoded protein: CASSLSGGVSDGNQPQHF.

CDR3 amino acids: CASSYSSRGQPQHF. DNA of the CDR3: TGTGCCAGCAGTTACTCGAGTAGAGGGCAGCCCCAGCATTTT. The chain recombines TRBV6-2 or TRBV6-3 with TRBJ1-5; D remains unclear. Germline V gives CDR1 MNHEY, CDR2 SVGEGT. This CDR3 contains 14 residues. The V and J ends lost 0 bases and 7 bases respectively, with 10 bases between them.

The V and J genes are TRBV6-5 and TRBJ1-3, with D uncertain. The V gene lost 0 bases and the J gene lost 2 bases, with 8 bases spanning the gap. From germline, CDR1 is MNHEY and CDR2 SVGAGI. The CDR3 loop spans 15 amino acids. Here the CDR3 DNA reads TGTGCCAGCAGTTACTCGGGCAGACCTGGAAACACCATATATTTT. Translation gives CASSYSGRPGNTIYF.

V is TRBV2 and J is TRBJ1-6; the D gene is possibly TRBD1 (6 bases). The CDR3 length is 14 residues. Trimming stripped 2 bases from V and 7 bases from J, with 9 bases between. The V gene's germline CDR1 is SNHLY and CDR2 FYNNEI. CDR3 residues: CASSEQGINSPLHF. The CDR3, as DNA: TGTGCCAGCAGTGAACAGGGGATCAATTCACCCCTCCACTTT.

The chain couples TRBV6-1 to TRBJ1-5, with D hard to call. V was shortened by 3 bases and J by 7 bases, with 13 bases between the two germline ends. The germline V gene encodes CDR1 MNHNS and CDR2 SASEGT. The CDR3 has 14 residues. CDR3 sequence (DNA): TGTGCCAGCAGTGATTCGAGGGCCAGCCAGCCCCAGCATTTT. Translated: CASSDSRASQPQHF.

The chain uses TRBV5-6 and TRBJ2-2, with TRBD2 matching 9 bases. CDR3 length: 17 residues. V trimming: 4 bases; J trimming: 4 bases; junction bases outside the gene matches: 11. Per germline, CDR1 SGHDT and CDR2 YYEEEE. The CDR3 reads CASSPGLAGVITGELFF. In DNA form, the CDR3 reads TGTGCCAGCAGCCCCGGGTTAGCGGGAGTAATCACCGGGGAGCTGTTTTTT.

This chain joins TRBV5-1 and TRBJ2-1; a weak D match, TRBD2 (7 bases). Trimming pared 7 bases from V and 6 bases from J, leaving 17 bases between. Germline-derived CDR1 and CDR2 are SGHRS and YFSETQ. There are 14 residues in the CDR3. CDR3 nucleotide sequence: TGCGCCAGCGGGAGGGACATCAATGGCAATGAGCAGTTCTTC. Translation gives CASGRDINGNEQFF.

CDR3 sequence: CASSPGQVGETQYF. The CDR3, as DNA: TGTGCCAGCAGCCCCGGACAGGTAGGAGAGACCCAGTACTTC. The J gene is TRBJ2-5, the V gene TRBV5-6; 7 nucleotides match TRBD1. This CDR3 has 14 residues. The germline V gene encodes CDR1 SGHDT and CDR2 YYEEEE. Trimming removed 4 bases from V and 4 bases from J; junction bases left unmatched: 7. The full variable domain, in which reference TRBV5-6 and TRBJ2-5 provide the parts outside the CDR3, is DAGVTQSPTHLIKTRGQQVTLRCSPKSGHDTVSWYQQALGQGPQFIFQYYEEEERQRGNFPDRFSGHQFPNYSSELNVNALLLGDSALYLCASSPGQVGETQYFGPGTRLLVL.

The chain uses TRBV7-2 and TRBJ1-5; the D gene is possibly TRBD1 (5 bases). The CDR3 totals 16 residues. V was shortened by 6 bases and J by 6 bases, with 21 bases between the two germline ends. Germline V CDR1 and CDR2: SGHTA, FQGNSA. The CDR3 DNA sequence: TGTGCCAGCAGTCAAAGGCTGGGAGGGGTCGCTCAGCCCCAGCATTTT. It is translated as CASSQRLGGVAQPQHF.

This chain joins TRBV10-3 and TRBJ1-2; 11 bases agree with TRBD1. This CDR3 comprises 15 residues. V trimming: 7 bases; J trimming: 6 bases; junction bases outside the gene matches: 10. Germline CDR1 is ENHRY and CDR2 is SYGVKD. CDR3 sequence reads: CAINRDRGNEDGYTF. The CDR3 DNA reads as TGTGCCATCAATCGGGACAGGGGGAATGAAGATGGCTACACCTTC.

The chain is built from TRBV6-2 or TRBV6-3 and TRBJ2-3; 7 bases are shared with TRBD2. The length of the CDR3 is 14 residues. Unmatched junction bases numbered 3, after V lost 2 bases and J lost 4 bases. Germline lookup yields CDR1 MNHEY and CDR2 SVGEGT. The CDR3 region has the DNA TGTGCCAGCAGTTACGCGGGAGAAGCAGATACGCAGTATTTT. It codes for CASSYAGEADTQYF.

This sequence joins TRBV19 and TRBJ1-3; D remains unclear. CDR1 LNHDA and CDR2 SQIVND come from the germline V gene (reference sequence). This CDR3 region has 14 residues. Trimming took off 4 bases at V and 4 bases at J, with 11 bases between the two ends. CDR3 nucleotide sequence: TGTGCCAGTAGTACGGTCCCCCTCGGAAACACCATATATTTT. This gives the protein CASSTVPLGNTIYF.

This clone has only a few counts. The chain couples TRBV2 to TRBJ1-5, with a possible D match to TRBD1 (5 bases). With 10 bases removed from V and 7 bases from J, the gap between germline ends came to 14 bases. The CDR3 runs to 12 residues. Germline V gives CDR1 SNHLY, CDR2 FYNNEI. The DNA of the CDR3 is TGTGCCACACACGGGGGGGGGCAGCCCCAGCATTTT. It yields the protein CATHGGGQPQHF.

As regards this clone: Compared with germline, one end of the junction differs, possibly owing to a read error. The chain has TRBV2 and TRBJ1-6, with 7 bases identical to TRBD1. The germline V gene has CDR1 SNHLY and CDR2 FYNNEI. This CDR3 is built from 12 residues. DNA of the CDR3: TGTGCCAGCTCCGTTCTGGACAGGTCCTACGACTTT. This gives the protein CASSVLDRSYDF.

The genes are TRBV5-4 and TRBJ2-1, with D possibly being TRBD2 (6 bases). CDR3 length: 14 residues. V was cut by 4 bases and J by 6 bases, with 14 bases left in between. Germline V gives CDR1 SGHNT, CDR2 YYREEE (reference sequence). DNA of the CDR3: TGTGCCAGCAGCCTCCCCACTAGCATCAATGAGCAGTTCTTC. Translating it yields CASSLPTSINEQFF.

The CDR3 loop reads CASSIVAGLAGENNEQFF. The CDR3 DNA reads TGTGCCAGTAGTATAGTGGCCGGACTAGCGGGAGAAAACAATGAGCAGTTCTTC. This chain connects TRBV19 to TRBJ2-1; 13 nucleotides line up with TRBD2. Germline-derived CDR1 and CDR2 are LNHDA and SQIVND (reference sequence). The CDR3 extends over 18 amino acids. The V segment lost 1 base and the J segment 5 bases; nucleotides outside the gene matches: 8.